Sequencing of this T cell receptor (beta chain) was carried out in a study of T cell responses to AZD1222 COVID-19 vaccine. Germline lookup yields CDR1 KGHDR and CDR2 SFDVKD. The CDR3 loop spans 17 amino acids. Trimming took 5 bases from V and 7 from J; bases not matched to a gene: 10. Study-wide points: Clonal diversity was possibly underestimated; the donors were predominantly white British and more often female. Nearly half of spike-specific TCRs reportedly target variant regions that are unmutated in the B.1.351 and B.1.1.7 variants.

Libraries were prepared by immunoSEQ multiplex PCR; TCRdb keeps only in-frame clonotypes and omits some of them. The data show around 250,000 clones, with 93% seen just once and approximately 0.52% held by the top ten. About this clone: Its antigen is currently unknown.

The V call is TRBV24-1, the J call TRBJ2-1; 13 nucleotides agree with TRBD2. The sequence was obtained from an adult in good health. The sequencing here drew on peripheral blood, taken on day 0 of AZD1222 vaccination. CDR3 region: CATSGGLAGPRVNEQFF. DNA of the CDR3: TGTGCCACCAGTGGGGGACTAGCGGGACCAAGAGTGAATGAGCAGTTCTTC.